This T cell receptor (beta chain) comes out of a study of cytomegalovirus exposure and HLA in healthy donors. Findings and caveats of the study: A later analysis linked a missense DCLRE1C variant to TCR beta V- and J-gene trimming. Relative to equally common others, HLA-associated TCR beta chains showed greater clonal expansion in a later analysis.

The CDR3 is made up of 15 amino acids. Germline loops: CDR1 MGHDK, CDR2 SYGVNS. Trimming took 3 bases from V and 0 from J, leaving 12 bases between them. The PCR made use of 60 Vbeta and 13 Jbeta primers. The protocol was immunoSEQ multiplex PCR, while the TCRdb copy is restricted to in-frame clones and leaves out a portion. The sample lists 150,000 to 200,000 clones, roughly 80% occurring once. This clone was recorded a few times. Its specificity is not known. The chain combines TRBV25-1 with TRBJ2-7; D perhaps matches TRBD1 (5 bases). The sample comprised PBMCs. The source of this sequence is a girl between 5 and 17 years old in good health and CMV-seropositive. The DNA for the CDR3 is TGTGCCAGCAGTGACCCTGACAGTAACTCCTACGAGCAGTACTTC. Protein: CASSDPDSNSYEQYF.